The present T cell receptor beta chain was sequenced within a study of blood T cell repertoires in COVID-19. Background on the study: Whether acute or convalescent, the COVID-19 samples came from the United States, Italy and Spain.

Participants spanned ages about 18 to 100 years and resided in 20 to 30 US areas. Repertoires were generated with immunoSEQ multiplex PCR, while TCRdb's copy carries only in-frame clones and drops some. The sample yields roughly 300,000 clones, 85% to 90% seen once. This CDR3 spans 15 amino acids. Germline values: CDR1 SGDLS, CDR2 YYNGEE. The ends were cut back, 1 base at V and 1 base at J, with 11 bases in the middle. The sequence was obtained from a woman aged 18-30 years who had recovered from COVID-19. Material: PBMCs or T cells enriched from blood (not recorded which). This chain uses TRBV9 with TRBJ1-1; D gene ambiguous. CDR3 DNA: TGTGCCAGCAGCGTAACGCCCAGACAGAACACTGAAGCTTTCTTT. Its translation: CASSVTPRQNTEAFF. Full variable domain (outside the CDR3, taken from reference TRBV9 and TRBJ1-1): DSGVTQTPKHLITATGQRVTLRCSPRSGDLSVYWYQQSLDQGLQFLIQYYNGEERAKGNILERFSAQQFPDLHSELNLSSLELGDSALYFCASSVTPRQNTEAFFGQGTRLTVV.